A single sample gave rise to the 5 T cell receptor beta chains below, sequenced in a study of cytomegalovirus exposure and HLA in healthy donors. Both 60 Vbeta primers and 13 Jbeta primers went into the PCR. Repertoires were generated with immunoSEQ multiplex PCR, while TCRdb's copy carries only in-frame clones and drops some. The sample spans some 51,000 clones; the ten largest clones claim roughly 26%. The sequenced sample consisted of PBMCs. Receptor source: a man aged 35 to 55 in good health and CMV-seropositive.

The chain carries TRBV18 and TRBJ1-1; tentative D call: TRBD1 (6 bases). Deletions cut 3 bases from V and 10 bases from J, with 18 bases between. Germline V gives CDR1 KGHSH, CDR2 LQKENI. The CDR3 extends over 14 amino acids. The CDR3 coding sequence is TGTGCCAGCTCACCGAAGCGACAGGCCAGTTTAGCTTTCTTT. As protein: CASSPKRQASLAFF.

This chain uses TRBV7-6 with TRBJ1-2; D gene uncertain. The germline CDR1 and CDR2 sequences are SGHVS and FNYEAQ. This CDR3 has 16 amino acids. Trimming cost V 4 bases and J 7 bases, with 22 bases left between them. The CDR3 bases are TGTGCCAGCAGCTCTCCCGGGCCGAGCGGGTCCTCTGGCTACACCTTC. Translating gives CASSSPGPSGSSGYTF.

This chain joins TRBV6-1 and TRBJ2-1; 11 positions agree with TRBD2. This CDR3 is built from 15 residues. V lost 4 bases, J lost 6 bases, and 5 bases stayed unmatched. Germline V gene sequence: CDR1 MNHNS, CDR2 SASEGT. Here the CDR3 DNA reads TGTGCCAGCAGTGCACTAGCGGGAGCCATCAATGAGCAGTTCTTC. Translating gives CASSALAGAINEQFF.

The V and J genes are TRBV5-1 and TRBJ1-5; D possibly corresponds to TRBD1 (6 bases). V was trimmed by 2 bases and J by 3 bases, leaving 12 bases between them. CDR3 length: 15 amino acids. The germline V gene has CDR1 SGHRS and CDR2 YFSETQ. This CDR3 reads CASSLSGDINQPQHF. CDR3 sequence (DNA): TGCGCCAGCAGCTTATCAGGGGACATCAATCAGCCCCAGCATTTT.

Remarks on this clone: Other nucleotide sequences from this sample produce the same CDR3. The chain recombines TRBV2 with TRBJ2-3, with 11 bases lining up with TRBD2. Losses at the gene ends were 6 bases for V and 5 bases for J; bases not matched to a gene: 7. The CDR3 sequence is 15 residues long. Looked up from germline, CDR1 is SNHLY and CDR2 is FYNNEI. This CDR3 is CASRALAGGGDTQYF. The CDR3 nucleotides are TGTGCCAGCAGAGCCCTAGCGGGGGGAGGAGATACGCAGTATTTT.